This paragraph covers one TCR beta chain sequence. The antigen is not known. The method was immunoSEQ multiplex PCR; TCRdb's version includes in-frame clones alone and lacks a portion of them. The sample records more than 120,000 clones, roughly 90% being singletons. This specimen comes from a study of T cell responses to AZD1222 COVID-19 vaccine. Study-level points and caveats: Baseline seropositivity characterized only a handful of AZD1222 recipients.

The sequence derives from an adult who received the AZD1222 COVID-19 vaccine. The sample here was peripheral blood, taken 28 days after the second AZD1222 dose.

Written as DNA, the CDR3 is TGCGCCAGCAGCTTGACGGCTAGCGGAACTAGTCTGCAGTTCTTC. Protein: CASSLTASGTSLQFF. V and J are TRBV5-1 and TRBJ2-1; TRBD2 aligns across 7 bases. This CDR3 spans 15 amino acids. V shed 1 base and J 12 bases; nucleotides not matched to a gene: 13. Germline V lookup: CDR1 SGHRS, CDR2 YFSETQ.